The clone carrying this TCR beta chain was seen only once. Sequencing used immunoSEQ multiplex PCR; TCRdb keeps in-frame clones, though not all of them. The profile covers roughly 70,000 clones, with around 91% appearing a single time and around 0.38% taken by the ten largest. The source of the sample is a study of technical replicates of blood from several donors. The CDR3 has 15 amino acids. CDR1 and CDR2 (germline): MGHRA, YSYEKL. Trimming removed 0 bases from V and 6 bases from J; junction bases left unmatched: 4. The sequenced material came from T cells isolated from PBMCs. This chain connects TRBV4-1 to TRBJ2-4, with 8 positions matching TRBD1. The clonotype originates from a human donor in good health. Written as DNA, the CDR3 is TGCGCCAGCAGCCAAGATGTCGGGACAGGAAACATTCAGTACTTC. Encoded protein: CASSQDVGTGNIQYF.